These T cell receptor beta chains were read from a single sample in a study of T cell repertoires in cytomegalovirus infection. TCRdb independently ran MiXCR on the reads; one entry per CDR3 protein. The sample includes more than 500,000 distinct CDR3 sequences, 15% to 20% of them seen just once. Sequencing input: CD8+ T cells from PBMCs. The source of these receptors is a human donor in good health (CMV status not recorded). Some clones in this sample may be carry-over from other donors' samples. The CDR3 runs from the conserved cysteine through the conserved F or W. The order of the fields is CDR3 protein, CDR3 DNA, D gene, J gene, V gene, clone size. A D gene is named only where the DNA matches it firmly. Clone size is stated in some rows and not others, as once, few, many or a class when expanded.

CDR3 protein: CASSFWDRGTNTEAFF
CDR3 DNA: TGTGCCAGCAGCTTCTGGGACAGGGGGACGAACACTGAAGCTTTCTTT
D gene: TRBD1
J gene: TRBJ1-1
V gene: TRBV11-2
clone size: .

CDR3 protein: CAWSIDKNTEAFF
CDR3 DNA: TGTGCCTGGAGTATCGACAAGAACACTGAAGCTTTCTTT
D gene: .
J gene: TRBJ1-1
V gene: TRBV30
clone size: .

CDR3 protein: CASSYQGAAEAFF
CDR3 DNA: TGTGCCAGCAGTTACCAGGGGGCAGCTGAAGCTTTCTTT
D gene: TRBD1
J gene: TRBJ1-1
V gene: TRBV6-5
clone size: few

CDR3 protein: CSATGTEGYGTEAFF
CDR3 DNA: TGCAGTGCCACCGGGACAGAGGGTTACGGCACTGAAGCTTTCTTT
D gene: TRBD1
J gene: TRBJ1-1
V gene: TRBV20-1
clone size: .

CDR3 protein: CASSVLMVPGSREKLFF
CDR3 DNA: TGCGCCAGCAGTGTTTTGATGGTTCCGGGCTCAAGGGAAAAACTGTTTTTT
D gene: .
J gene: TRBJ1-4
V gene: TRBV10-2
clone size: .

CDR3 protein: CASSDSTGPNEKLFF
CDR3 DNA: TGTGCCAGCAGCGATTCGACAGGGCCTAATGAAAAACTGTTTTTT
D gene: TRBD1
J gene: TRBJ1-4
V gene: TRBV7-6
clone size: many

CDR3 protein: CAKPGLAGEGSYNEQFF
CDR3 DNA: TGTGCCAAACCGGGACTAGCGGGAGAAGGGTCCTACAATGAGCAGTTCTTC
D gene: TRBD2
J gene: TRBJ2-1
V gene: TRBV5-8
clone size: .

CDR3 protein: CSVDGGVVTEAFF
CDR3 DNA: TGCAGCGTTGATGGGGGGGTGGTCACTGAAGCTTTCTTT
D gene: .
J gene: TRBJ1-1
V gene: TRBV29-1
clone size: few

CDR3 protein: CASKSDTQYF
CDR3 DNA: TGTGCCAGCAAATCCGATACGCAGTATTTT
D gene: .
J gene: TRBJ2-3
V gene: TRBV6-1
clone size: few

CDR3 protein: CASSLSGHWRSNQPQHF
CDR3 DNA: TGTGCCAGCAGTTTATCGGGACACTGGCGCAGCAATCAGCCCCAGCATTTT
D gene: .
J gene: TRBJ1-5
V gene: TRBV27
clone size: few

CDR3 protein: CAISGWTTSNTGELFF
CDR3 DNA: TGTGCCATCAGTGGATGGACTACTTCGAACACCGGGGAGCTGTTTTTT
D gene: .
J gene: TRBJ2-2
V gene: TRBV10-3
clone size: .

CDR3 protein: CASSLAGKSNTGELFF
CDR3 DNA: TGTGCCAGCAGCCTAGCGGGGAAATCGAACACCGGGGAGCTGTTTTTT
D gene: TRBD2
J gene: TRBJ2-2
V gene: TRBV12-3/TRBV12-4
clone size: few

CDR3 protein: CASSPGQSNTGELFF
CDR3 DNA: TGTGCCAGTAGCCCGGGACAGTCGAACACCGGGGAGCTGTTTTTT
D gene: TRBD1
J gene: TRBJ2-2
V gene: TRBV19
clone size: few

CDR3 protein: CASHLKGTDTQYF
CDR3 DNA: TGTGCCAGCCACTTGAAAGGCACAGATACGCAGTATTTT
D gene: .
J gene: TRBJ2-3
V gene: TRBV2
clone size: .

CDR3 protein: CASSSLIGRISEQYF
CDR3 DNA: TGTGCCAGCAGTAGTTTAATCGGGAGAATCTCCGAGCAGTACTTC
D gene: .
J gene: TRBJ2-7
V gene: TRBV27
clone size: many

CDR3 protein: CASSLQDVGGAEETQYF
CDR3 DNA: TGTGCCAGCAGCTTACAGGATGTCGGGGGGGCCGAGGAGACCCAGTACTTC
D gene: TRBD2
J gene: TRBJ2-5
V gene: TRBV7-9
clone size: few

CDR3 protein: CASSYAASGTGELFF
CDR3 DNA: TGTGCCAGCAGTTACGCCGCTAGTGGCACCGGGGAGCTGTTTTTT
D gene: .
J gene: TRBJ2-2
V gene: TRBV6-6
clone size: few

CDR3 protein: CASSYSKPGRGNQPQHF
CDR3 DNA: TGTGCCAGCAGTTACTCGAAACCGGGGCGCGGCAATCAGCCCCAGCATTTT
D gene: .
J gene: TRBJ1-5
V gene: TRBV6-5
clone size: .

CDR3 protein: CASSEAVNLNTEAFF
CDR3 DNA: TGTGCCAGCAGTGAAGCGGTCAACTTAAACACTGAAGCTTTCTTT
D gene: .
J gene: TRBJ1-1
V gene: TRBV6-1
clone size: few

CDR3 protein: CASSPEGNMNTEAFF
CDR3 DNA: TGCGCCAGCAGCCCCGAGGGGAACATGAACACTGAAGCTTTCTTT
D gene: .
J gene: TRBJ1-1
V gene: TRBV4-1
clone size: many

CDR3 protein: CASSLNRISPYGYTF
CDR3 DNA: TGCGCCAGCAGCCTGAATAGGATCTCGCCTTATGGCTACACCTTC
D gene: .
J gene: TRBJ1-2
V gene: TRBV5-1
clone size: few

CDR3 protein: CASSQGKQGSNQPQHF
CDR3 DNA: TGCGCCAGCAGCCAAGGTAAACAGGGGAGCAATCAGCCCCAGCATTTT
D gene: TRBD1
J gene: TRBJ1-5
V gene: TRBV4-1
clone size: many

CDR3 protein: CASSEYGLESSYNEQFF
CDR3 DNA: TGTGCCAGCAGTGAGTACGGATTAGAGAGCTCCTACAATGAGCAGTTCTTC
D gene: .
J gene: TRBJ2-1
V gene: TRBV6-1
clone size: many

CDR3 protein: CASSLMMNTEAFF
CDR3 DNA: TGTGCCAGCAGCTTAATGATGAACACTGAAGCTTTCTTT
D gene: .
J gene: TRBJ1-1
V gene: TRBV11-2
clone size: many

CDR3 protein: CASSGRPTGELFF
CDR3 DNA: TGTGCCAGCAGCGGGAGGCCGACCGGGGAGCTGTTTTTT
D gene: .
J gene: TRBJ2-2
V gene: TRBV11-3
clone size: few

CDR3 protein: CASSSARGTKGEKLFF
CDR3 DNA: TGTGCCAGCAGTTCCGCCAGGGGAACGAAGGGTGAAAAACTGTTTTTT
D gene: .
J gene: TRBJ1-4
V gene: TRBV28
clone size: .

CDR3 protein: CSVELQGVINEQYF
CDR3 DNA: TGCAGCGTTGAATTGCAGGGGGTTATCAACGAGCAGTACTTC
D gene: TRBD1
J gene: TRBJ2-7
V gene: TRBV29-1
clone size: .

CDR3 protein: CASSPWTGYGNDNEQFF
CDR3 DNA: TGTGCCAGCAGCCCCTGGACAGGGTACGGCAACGACAATGAGCAGTTCTTC
D gene: TRBD1
J gene: TRBJ2-1
V gene: TRBV7-7
clone size: many

CDR3 protein: CATSRDKSIRQGNQPQHF
CDR3 DNA: TGTGCCACCAGCAGAGATAAGTCAATCCGGCAGGGTAATCAGCCCCAGCATTTT
D gene: .
J gene: TRBJ1-5
V gene: TRBV15
clone size: .

CDR3 protein: CASSLFTQGKRSGQPQHF
CDR3 DNA: TGTGCCAGCAGTTTATTTACGCAGGGTAAGAGAAGCGGTCAGCCCCAGCATTTT
D gene: .
J gene: TRBJ1-5
V gene: TRBV28
clone size: .

CDR3 protein: CASSQEGFVADNEQFF
CDR3 DNA: TGTGCCAGCAGCCAAGAGGGGTTCGTGGCCGACAATGAGCAGTTCTTC
D gene: .
J gene: TRBJ2-1
V gene: TRBV14
clone size: few

CDR3 protein: CASGDDRDRETPTYEQYF
CDR3 DNA: TGCGCCAGCGGGGACGACCGGGACCGAGAGACCCCAACCTACGAGCAGTACTTC
D gene: .
J gene: TRBJ2-7
V gene: TRBV5-1
clone size: few

CDR3 protein: CAITPRGDGYEQYF
CDR3 DNA: TGTGCCATCACCCCTCGGGGGGATGGATACGAGCAGTACTTC
D gene: TRBD2
J gene: TRBJ2-7
V gene: TRBV10-3
clone size: many

CDR3 protein: CASSLAGTAYEQYF
CDR3 DNA: TGTGCCAGCAGCTTAGCCGGGACAGCCTACGAGCAGTACTTC
D gene: TRBD1
J gene: TRBJ2-7
V gene: TRBV11-1
clone size: many

CDR3 protein: CSSIYDYNEQFF
CDR3 DNA: TGCAGTTCCATCTACGACTACAATGAGCAGTTCTTC
D gene: .
J gene: TRBJ2-1
V gene: TRBV20-1
clone size: .

CDR3 protein: CASSLWAVGRSEKLFF
CDR3 DNA: TGTGCCAGCAGTTTATGGGCGGTAGGGCGGAGCGAAAAACTGTTTTTT
D gene: .
J gene: TRBJ1-4
V gene: TRBV27
clone size: few

CDR3 protein: CSVASRVMNTEAFF
CDR3 DNA: TGCAGCGTAGCCTCCAGGGTCATGAACACTGAAGCTTTCTTT
D gene: .
J gene: TRBJ1-1
V gene: TRBV29-1
clone size: .

CDR3 protein: CATSTPGTTEAFF
CDR3 DNA: TGTGCCACCAGTACCCCGGGGACCACTGAAGCTTTCTTT
D gene: .
J gene: TRBJ1-1
V gene: TRBV24-1
clone size: .

CDR3 protein: CSVEQTFPNYGYTF
CDR3 DNA: TGCAGCGTTGAGCAGACGTTTCCTAACTATGGCTACACCTTC
D gene: .
J gene: TRBJ1-2
V gene: TRBV29-1
clone size: .

CDR3 protein: CASSMTGGLNTEAFF
CDR3 DNA: TGCGCCAGCAGCATGACAGGGGGCTTGAACACTGAAGCTTTCTTT
D gene: TRBD1
J gene: TRBJ1-1
V gene: TRBV5-1
clone size: .

CDR3 protein: CASSLIGGPAYF
CDR3 DNA: TGTGCCAGCAGTTTAATTGGGGGACCGGCCTACTTC
D gene: .
J gene: TRBJ2-7
V gene: TRBV28
clone size: many

CDR3 protein: CANRDYPANEQFF
CDR3 DNA: TGCGCCAATCGGGACTACCCGGCCAATGAGCAGTTCTTC
D gene: TRBD2
J gene: TRBJ2-1
V gene: TRBV10-1
clone size: .

CDR3 protein: CASRGGPYEQYF
CDR3 DNA: TGTGCCAGCAGGGGTGGGCCATACGAGCAGTACTTC
D gene: .
J gene: TRBJ2-7
V gene: TRBV2
clone size: many

CDR3 protein: CSVEGGQGGSYNEQFF
CDR3 DNA: TGCAGCGTTGAAGGAGGACAGGGGGGCTCCTACAATGAGCAGTTCTTC
D gene: TRBD1
J gene: TRBJ2-1
V gene: TRBV29-1
clone size: .

CDR3 protein: CASSLVGGRGVGEKLFF
CDR3 DNA: TGTGCCAGCAGCTTAGTCGGGGGGCGCGGTGTTGGTGAAAAACTGTTTTTT
D gene: .
J gene: TRBJ1-4
V gene: TRBV7-9
clone size: .

CDR3 protein: CASSIIGNGRHEQFF
CDR3 DNA: TGTGCCAGTAGTATAATTGGAAACGGGAGGCATGAGCAGTTCTTC
D gene: TRBD2
J gene: TRBJ2-1
V gene: TRBV19
clone size: few

CDR3 protein: CASSPGDVDPYNEQFF
CDR3 DNA: TGTGCCAGCAGTCCCGGGGACGTCGACCCCTACAATGAGCAGTTCTTC
D gene: .
J gene: TRBJ2-1
V gene: TRBV28
clone size: many

CDR3 protein: CASSRQAASYNEQFF
CDR3 DNA: TGCGCCAGCAGTCGACAGGCAGCCTCCTACAATGAGCAGTTCTTC
D gene: .
J gene: TRBJ2-1
V gene: TRBV4-1
clone size: many

CDR3 protein: CASTPSGVSGELFF
CDR3 DNA: TGTGCCAGCACGCCATCAGGGGTTTCTGGGGAGCTGTTTTTT
D gene: .
J gene: TRBJ2-2
V gene: TRBV27
clone size: few

CDR3 protein: CASSIGGGRDEQFF
CDR3 DNA: TGTGCCAGTAGTATTGGTGGGGGGCGGGATGAGCAGTTCTTC
D gene: .
J gene: TRBJ2-1
V gene: TRBV19
clone size: .

CDR3 protein: CASSFTGRGYNEQFF
CDR3 DNA: TGTGCCAGCAGTTTTACAGGGAGGGGATACAATGAGCAGTTCTTC
D gene: .
J gene: TRBJ2-1
V gene: TRBV28
clone size: many

CDR3 protein: CASSPLYRVDTEAFF
CDR3 DNA: TGTGCCAGCAGTCCCCTCTACAGAGTGGACACTGAAGCTTTCTTT
D gene: .
J gene: TRBJ1-1
V gene: TRBV27
clone size: .

CDR3 protein: CASSYSNGLEQFF
CDR3 DNA: TGTGCCAGCAGTTACTCGAACGGTCTTGAGCAGTTCTTC
D gene: .
J gene: TRBJ2-1
V gene: TRBV6-5
clone size: few

CDR3 protein: CSVGRENTEAFF
CDR3 DNA: TGCAGCGTGGGCAGAGAGAACACTGAAGCTTTCTTT
D gene: .
J gene: TRBJ1-1
V gene: TRBV29-1
clone size: few